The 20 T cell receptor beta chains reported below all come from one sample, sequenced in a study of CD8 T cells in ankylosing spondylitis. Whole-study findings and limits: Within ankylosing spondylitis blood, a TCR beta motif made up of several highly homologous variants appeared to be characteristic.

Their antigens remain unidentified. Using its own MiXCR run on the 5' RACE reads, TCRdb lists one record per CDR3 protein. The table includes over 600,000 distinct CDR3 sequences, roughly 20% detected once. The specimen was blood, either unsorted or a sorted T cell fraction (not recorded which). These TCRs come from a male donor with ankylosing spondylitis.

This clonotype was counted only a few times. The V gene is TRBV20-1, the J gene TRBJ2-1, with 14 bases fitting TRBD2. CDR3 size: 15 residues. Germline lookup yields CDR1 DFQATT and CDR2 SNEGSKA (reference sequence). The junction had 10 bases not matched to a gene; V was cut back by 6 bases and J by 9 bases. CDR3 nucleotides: TGCAGTGCCTCCGGGACTAGCGGGAGTCTCGGTGAGCAGTTCTTC. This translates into CSASGTSGSLGEQFF.

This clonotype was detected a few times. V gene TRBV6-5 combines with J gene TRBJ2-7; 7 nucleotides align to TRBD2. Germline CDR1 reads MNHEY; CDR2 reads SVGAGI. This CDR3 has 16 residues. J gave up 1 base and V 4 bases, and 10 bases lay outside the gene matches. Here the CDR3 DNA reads TGTGCCAGCAGTTCCCGAGCGTGGGAGGGGTCCTACGAGCAGTACTTC. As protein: CASSSRAWEGSYEQYF.

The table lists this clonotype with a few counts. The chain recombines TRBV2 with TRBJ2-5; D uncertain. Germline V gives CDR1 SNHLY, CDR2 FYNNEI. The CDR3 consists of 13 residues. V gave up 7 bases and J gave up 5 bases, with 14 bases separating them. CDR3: CASKDGPRETQYF. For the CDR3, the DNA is TGTGCCAGCAAAGACGGGCCCCGGGAGACCCAGTACTTC.

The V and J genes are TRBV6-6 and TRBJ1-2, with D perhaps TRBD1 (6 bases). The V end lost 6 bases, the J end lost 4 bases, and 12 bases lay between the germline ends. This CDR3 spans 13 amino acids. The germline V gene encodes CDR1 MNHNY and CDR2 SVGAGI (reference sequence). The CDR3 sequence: CASSKQGSYGYTF. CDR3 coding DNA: TGTGCCAGCAGCAAACAGGGTAGCTATGGCTACACCTTC.

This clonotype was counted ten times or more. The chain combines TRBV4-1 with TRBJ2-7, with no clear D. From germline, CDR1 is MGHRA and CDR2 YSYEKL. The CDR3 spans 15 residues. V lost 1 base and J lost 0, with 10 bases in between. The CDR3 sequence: CASSQVFTDSYEQYF. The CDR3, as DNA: TGCGCCAGCAGCCAAGTTTTTACGGACTCCTACGAGCAGTACTTC.

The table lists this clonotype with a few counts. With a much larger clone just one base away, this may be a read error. The CDR3 sequence: CASSLTPQNIGELFF. Here the CDR3 DNA reads TGTGCCAGCAGCTTAACCCCCCAGAACATCGGGGAGCTGTTTTTT. J is TRBJ2-2 and V is TRBV7-3; no clear D gene. CDR3 length equals 15 residues. Germline V CDR1 and CDR2: SGHTA, FQGTGA.

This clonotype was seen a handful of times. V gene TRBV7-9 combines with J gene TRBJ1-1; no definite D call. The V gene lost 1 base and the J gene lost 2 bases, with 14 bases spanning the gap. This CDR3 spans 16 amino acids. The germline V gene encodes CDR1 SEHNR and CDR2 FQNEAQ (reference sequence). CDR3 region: CASSLGLAVKNTEAFF. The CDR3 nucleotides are TGTGCCAGCAGCTTAGGGTTGGCAGTGAAAAACACTGAAGCTTTCTTT.

The CDR3 region is CASSALQGTEAFF. For the CDR3, the DNA is TGTGCCAGCAGTGCCCTACAGGGGACTGAAGCTTTCTTT. V usage is TRBV6-1 and J usage is TRBJ1-1; 7 positions match TRBD1. CDR1 and CDR2 (germline): MNHNS, SASEGT. With 4 bases clipped from V and 5 bases from J, the junction kept 4 bases outside the gene matches. This CDR3 has 13 amino acids.

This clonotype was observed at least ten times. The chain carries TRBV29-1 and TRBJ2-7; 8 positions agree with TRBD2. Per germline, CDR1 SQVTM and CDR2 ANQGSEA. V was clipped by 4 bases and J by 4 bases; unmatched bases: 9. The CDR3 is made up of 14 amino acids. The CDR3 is CSVGPGLDLYEQYF. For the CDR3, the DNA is TGCAGCGTTGGACCGGGACTAGACTTGTACGAGCAGTACTTC.

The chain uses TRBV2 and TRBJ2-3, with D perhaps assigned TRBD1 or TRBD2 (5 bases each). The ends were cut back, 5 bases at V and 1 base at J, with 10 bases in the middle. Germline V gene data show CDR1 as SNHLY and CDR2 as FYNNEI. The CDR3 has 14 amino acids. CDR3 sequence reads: CASSWGMGTDTQYF. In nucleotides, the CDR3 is TGTGCCAGCAGTTGGGGGATGGGCACAGATACGCAGTATTTT.

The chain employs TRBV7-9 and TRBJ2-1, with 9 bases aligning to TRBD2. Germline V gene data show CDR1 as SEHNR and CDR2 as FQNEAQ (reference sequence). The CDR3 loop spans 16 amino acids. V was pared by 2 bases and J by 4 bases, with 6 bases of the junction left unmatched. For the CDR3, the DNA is TGTGCCAGCAGCTTAAGAGGCGCGGGGGGGTACAATGAGCAGTTCTTC. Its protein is CASSLRGAGGYNEQFF.

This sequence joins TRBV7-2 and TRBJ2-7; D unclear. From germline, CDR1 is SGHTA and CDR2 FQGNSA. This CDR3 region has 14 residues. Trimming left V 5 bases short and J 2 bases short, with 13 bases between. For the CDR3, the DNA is TGTGCCAGCAGCCGCTCCAGTCCCCCCTACGAGCAGTACTTC. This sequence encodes CASSRSSPPYEQYF.

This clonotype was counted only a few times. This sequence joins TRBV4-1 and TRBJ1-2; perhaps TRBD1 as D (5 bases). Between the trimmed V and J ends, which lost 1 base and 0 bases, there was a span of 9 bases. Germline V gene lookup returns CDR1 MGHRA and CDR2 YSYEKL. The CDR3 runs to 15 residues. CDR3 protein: CASSQVGPSNYGYTF. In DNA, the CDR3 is TGCGCCAGCAGCCAAGTGGGACCCTCTAACTATGGCTACACCTTC.

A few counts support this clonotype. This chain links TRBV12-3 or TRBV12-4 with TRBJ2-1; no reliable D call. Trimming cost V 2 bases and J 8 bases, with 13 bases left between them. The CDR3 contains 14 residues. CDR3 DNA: TGTGCCAGCAGTTTATATACCGTTACCGATGAGCAGTTCTTC. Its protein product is CASSLYTVTDEQFF.

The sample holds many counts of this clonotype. As DNA, the CDR3 is TGCGCCAGCAGCTTGCAGGACAGTAGAGTAGATACGCAGTATTTT. Protein sequence: CASSLQDSRVDTQYF. The chain carries TRBV5-1 and TRBJ2-3; tentatively, D is TRBD1 (6 bases). Trimming removed 1 base at V and 5 bases at J, with 14 bases between. Germline CDR1 reads SGHRS; CDR2 reads YFSETQ. The CDR3 runs 15 residues. The full variable domain, with the rest looked up from reference TRBV5-1 and TRBJ2-3, is KAGVTQTPRYLIKTRGQQVTLSCSPISGHRSVSWYQQTPGQGLQFLFEYFSETQRNKGNFPGRFSGRQFSNSRSEMNVSTLELGDSALYLCASSLQDSRVDTQYFGPGTRLTVL.

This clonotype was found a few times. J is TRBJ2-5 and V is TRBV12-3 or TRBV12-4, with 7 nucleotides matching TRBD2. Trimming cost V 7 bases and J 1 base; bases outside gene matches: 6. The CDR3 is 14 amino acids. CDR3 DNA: TGTGCCAGCAAACGGACTAGTCCCCAAGAGACCCAGTACTTC. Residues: CASKRTSPQETQYF.

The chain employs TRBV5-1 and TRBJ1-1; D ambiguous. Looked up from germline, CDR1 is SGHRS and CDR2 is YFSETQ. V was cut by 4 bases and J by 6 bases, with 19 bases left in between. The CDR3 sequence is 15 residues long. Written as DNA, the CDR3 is TGCGCCAGCAGCGCAACCCAACAAAGACAAGCTGAAGCTTTCTTT. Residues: CASSATQQRQAEAFF.

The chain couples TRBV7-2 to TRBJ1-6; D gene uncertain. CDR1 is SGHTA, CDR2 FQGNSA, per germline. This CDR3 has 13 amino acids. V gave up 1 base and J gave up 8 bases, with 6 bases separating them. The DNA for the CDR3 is TGTGCCAGCAGCTTAGGTCCGGATTCACCCCTCCACTTT. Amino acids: CASSLGPDSPLHF.

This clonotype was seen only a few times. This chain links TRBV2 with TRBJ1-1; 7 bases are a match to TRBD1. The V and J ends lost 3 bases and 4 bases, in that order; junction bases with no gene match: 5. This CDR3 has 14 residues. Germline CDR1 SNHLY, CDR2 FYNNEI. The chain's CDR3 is CASSDRQGLTEAFF. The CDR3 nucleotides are TGTGCCAGCAGTGACCGACAGGGCCTCACTGAAGCTTTCTTT. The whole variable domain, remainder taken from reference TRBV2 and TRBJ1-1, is EPEVTQTPSHQVTQMGQEVILRCVPISNHLYFYWYRQILGQKVEFLVSFYNNEISEKSEIFDDQFSVERPDGSNFTLKIRSTKLEDSAMYFCASSDRQGLTEAFFGQGTRLTVV.

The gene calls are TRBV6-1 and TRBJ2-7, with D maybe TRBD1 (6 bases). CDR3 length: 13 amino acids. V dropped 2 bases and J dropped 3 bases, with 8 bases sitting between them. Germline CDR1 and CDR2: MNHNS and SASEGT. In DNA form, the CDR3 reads TGTGCCAGCAGTGAATGGACAGACTACGAGCAGTACTTC. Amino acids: CASSEWTDYEQYF.